The T cell receptor beta chain under discussion was sequenced for a study of graft-versus-host responses after intestinal transplantation. As for the study in general: Every recipient had anti-thymocyte globulin induction and three to four years of tacrolimus plus steroids.

The study's findings and limits: Graft-versus-host to host-versus-graft clonal ratios in allografts were high in patients with graft-donor T cell macrochimerism. Researchers found peak circulating GvH clone levels linked to early post-transplant HvG declines.

On this clone: Its antigen remains unknown.

The V gene's germline CDR1 is LNHDA and CDR2 SQIVND (reference sequence). Between the trimmed V and J ends, which lost 8 bases and 5 bases, there was a span of 12 bases. There are 12 residues in the CDR3. Sequenced by immunoSEQ multiplex PCR; TCRdb stores in-frame clones only, minus some. The data hold 90,000 to 150,000 clones, with 90% to 95% observed a single time. The chain uses TRBV19 and TRBJ1-2; TRBD1 is a possible D gene (5 bases). This receptor was taken from a human donor who received an intestinal transplant. The starting material was unstimulated CD4+ T cells sorted from spleen or lymph node cells, obtained before intestinal transplant. CDR3 DNA sequence: TGTGCCAGTGGGGCGTCCCGTTATGGCTACACCTTC. Translating it yields CASGASRYGYTF.